The clone carrying this T cell receptor beta chain was detected once. Its antigen is not identified. Generated by immunoSEQ multiplex PCR, the TCRdb table keeps only in-frame clones and is missing some. The table lists over 85,000 clones, around 82% of them singletons. The sample belongs to a study of cytomegalovirus exposure and HLA in healthy donors. Notes on the study in general: In vitro testing confirmed a few CMV-associated chains as specific for CMV antigens.

The origin of this receptor is a woman younger than 30 in good health and CMV-seropositive. Sequencing input: PBMCs.

DNA for the CDR3: TGTGCCAGTAGCCTCGGGACAGGGATGTACACTGAAGCTTTCTTT. Translation: CASSLGTGMYTEAFF. This chain connects TRBV19 to TRBJ1-1, with 9 nucleotides matching TRBD1. V was clipped by 6 bases and J by 3 bases; unmatched bases: 8. There are 15 residues in the CDR3. Per the germline V gene, CDR1 is LNHDA and CDR2 is SQIVND (reference sequence).